The 3 T cell receptor beta chains listed next were all sequenced from one sample in a study of control samples from healthy donors and cancer patients. The data were produced by immunoSEQ multiplex PCR, yet TCRdb's version contains in-frame clones alone and is incomplete. The sample has 100,000 to 150,000 clones; 80% to 95% are singletons. Sample: blood. These receptors were obtained from a man aged 18 to 30 in good health.

The chain carries TRBV13 and TRBJ2-1; 8 nucleotides line up with TRBD2. CDR1 and CDR2 from the germline V gene are PRHDT and FYEKMQ (reference sequence). The CDR3 is made up of 14 amino acids. The ends lost 6 bases at V and 5 bases at J; junction bases unmatched: 6. CDR3: CASRGLAADNEQFF. CDR3 coding DNA: TGTGCCAGCAGAGGACTAGCAGCGGACAATGAGCAGTTCTTC.

The chain carries TRBV19 and TRBJ2-7, with unresolved D. The V gene's germline CDR1 is LNHDA and CDR2 SQIVND (reference sequence). This CDR3 has 13 residues. The V end was cut by 3 bases, the J end by 2 bases, with 8 bases between. Here the CDR3 reads CASSMGSTYEQYV. The CDR3 DNA reads as TGTGCCAGTAGTATGGGCTCCACCTACGAGCAGTACGTC.

The V and J genes are TRBV5-6 and TRBJ2-5, with 7 nucleotides matching TRBD1. The CDR3 extends over 13 amino acids. J lost 4 bases, V lost 4 bases, and 4 bases had no gene match. Germline lookup yields CDR1 SGHDT and CDR2 YYEEEE. This chain's CDR3 is CASSQDRVETQYF. The CDR3 DNA sequence: TGTGCCAGCAGCCAAGACAGGGTAGAGACCCAGTACTTC.